This T cell receptor beta chain was documented in a study of T cells in Graves' hyperthyroidism and ophthalmopathy. This clonotype was observed at least ten times. From RNA transcripts, TCR beta CDR3 regions were amplified. HTBI primers were the set used in a first-round RT-PCR of the TCR CDR3. TCRdb recomputed calls from the multiplex PCR reads with MiXCR, one row per CDR3 protein. The table shows around 300,000 distinct CDR3 sequences, with roughly 13% occurring only once. V shed 4 bases, J shed 1 base, and the junction held 8 bases outside the gene matches. The CDR3 spans 17 residues. The sequencing input was blood. The source of this sequence is a woman under 40 with Graves' hyperthyroidism. The chain couples TRBV12-3 or TRBV12-4 to TRBJ2-3; 10 bases are shared with TRBD2. The CDR3 reads CASSYKSGRAGTDTQYF. CDR3 bases: TGTGCCAGCAGTTATAAAAGCGGGAGGGCCGGCACAGATACGCAGTATTTT.